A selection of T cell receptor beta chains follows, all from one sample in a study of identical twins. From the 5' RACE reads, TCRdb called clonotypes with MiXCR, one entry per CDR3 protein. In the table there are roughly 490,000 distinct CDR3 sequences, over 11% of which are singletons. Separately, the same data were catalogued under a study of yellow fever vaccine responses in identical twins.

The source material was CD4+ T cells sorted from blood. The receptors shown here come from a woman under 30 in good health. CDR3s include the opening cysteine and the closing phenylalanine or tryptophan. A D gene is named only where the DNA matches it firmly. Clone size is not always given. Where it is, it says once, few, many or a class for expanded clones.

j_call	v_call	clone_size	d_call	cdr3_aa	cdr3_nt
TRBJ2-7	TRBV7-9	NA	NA	CASSRQSRYYEQYF	TGTGCCAGCAGCCGACAAAGCCGGTACTACGAGCAGTACTTC
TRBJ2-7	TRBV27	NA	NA	CASSLLKPTGSEQYF	TGTGCCAGCAGTTTATTGAAACCCACAGGGTCCGAGCAGTACTTC
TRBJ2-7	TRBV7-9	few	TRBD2	CASSFGRAGKTYEQYF	TGTGCCAGCAGCTTTGGACGAGCGGGGAAGACCTACGAGCAGTACTTC
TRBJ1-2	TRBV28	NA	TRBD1	CASSGSRGHYGYTF	TGTGCCAGCAGCGGATCCAGGGGGCACTATGGCTACACCTTC
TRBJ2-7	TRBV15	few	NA	CATSRDPGSLTHF	TGTGCCACCAGCAGAGATCCTGGTTCACTAACTCACTTC
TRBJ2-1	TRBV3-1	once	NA	CASSHRPTHNEQFF	TGTGCCAGCAGCCACCGGCCTACCCACAATGAGCAGTTCTTC
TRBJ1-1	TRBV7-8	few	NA	CASSLVRPNTEAFF	TGTGCCAGCAGCTTAGTCCGGCCGAACACTGAAGCTTTCTTT
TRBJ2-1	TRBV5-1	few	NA	CASSRSTGTYNEQFF	TGCGCCAGCAGCCGATCGACAGGCACCTACAATGAGCAGTTCTTC
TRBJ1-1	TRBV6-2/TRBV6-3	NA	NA	CASNQHMDGEAFF	TGTGCCAGCAACCAGCACATGGACGGTGAAGCTTTCTTT
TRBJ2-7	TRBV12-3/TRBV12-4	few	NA	CASSPFGAVLVNEQYF	TGTGCCAGCAGTCCTTTTGGGGCGGTCCTGGTCAACGAGCAGTACTTC
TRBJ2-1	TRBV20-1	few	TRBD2	CSATTRTRGGNEQFF	TGCAGTGCTACGACCCGGACTAGAGGCGGCAATGAGCAGTTCTTC
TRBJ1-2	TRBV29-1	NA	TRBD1	CSTEGGQNYGYTF	TGCAGCACCGAAGGGGGACAGAACTATGGCTACACCTTC
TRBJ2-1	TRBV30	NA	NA	CAWTASDYNEQFF	TGTGCCTGGACGGCTAGCGATTACAATGAGCAGTTCTTC
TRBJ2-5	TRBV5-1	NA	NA	CASSLSTGGETQYF	TGCGCCAGCAGCTTGAGTACCGGGGGCGAGACCCAGTACTTC
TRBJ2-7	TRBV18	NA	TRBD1	CASSPTTGAYEQYF	TGTGCCAGCTCACCGACGACAGGGGCCTACGAGCAGTACTTC
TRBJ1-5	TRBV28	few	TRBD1	CASSGTGTSRNQPQHF	TGTGCCAGCAGTGGGACAGGGACCTCCCGCAATCAGCCCCAGCATTTT
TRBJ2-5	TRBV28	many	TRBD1	CASSLPGGSETQYF	TGTGCCAGCAGTTTACCAGGGGGTTCGGAGACCCAGTACTTC
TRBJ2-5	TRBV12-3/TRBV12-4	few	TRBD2	CASSRVGGEETQYF	TGTGCCAGCAGTCGCGTGGGGGGGGAAGAGACCCAGTACTTC
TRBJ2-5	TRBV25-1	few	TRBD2	CASSRSAGGETQYF	TGTGCCAGCAGCCGGTCGGCGGGAGGAGAGACCCAGTACTTC
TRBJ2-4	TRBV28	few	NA	CASSLRPSRLAKNIQYF	TGTGCCAGCAGTTTACGCCCATCGAGGCTAGCCAAAAACATTCAGTACTTC
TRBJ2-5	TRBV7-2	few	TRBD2	CASSLAGTSGRETQYF	TGTGCCAGCAGCTTAGCCGGGACTAGCGGGAGAGAGACCCAGTACTTC
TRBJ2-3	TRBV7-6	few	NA	CASSLGPFLTDTQYF	TGTGCCAGCAGCTTAGGGCCCTTCCTCACAGATACGCAGTATTTT
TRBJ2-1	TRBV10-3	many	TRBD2	CAISENVAGGNEQFF	TGTGCCATCAGTGAGAACGTAGCGGGAGGAAATGAGCAGTTCTTC
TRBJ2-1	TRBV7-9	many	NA	CASSRSTSEQFF	TGTGCCAGCAGCCGATCGACAAGTGAGCAGTTCTTC
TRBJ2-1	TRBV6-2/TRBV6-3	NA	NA	CASLDSYNEQFF	TGTGCCAGCTTAGACTCCTACAATGAGCAGTTCTTC
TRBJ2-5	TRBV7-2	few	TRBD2	CASSLRTSGGAETQYF	TGTGCCAGCAGCTTAAGGACTAGCGGTGGGGCGGAGACCCAGTACTTC
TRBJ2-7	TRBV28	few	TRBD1	CASQGAGGIYEQYF	TGTGCCAGCCAGGGGGCAGGGGGAATTTACGAGCAGTACTTC
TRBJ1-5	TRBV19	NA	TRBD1	CASTSPGQGNPGQPQHF	TGTGCCAGTACCTCACCGGGACAGGGTAATCCGGGTCAGCCCCAGCATTTT
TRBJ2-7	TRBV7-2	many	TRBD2	CASSLGLAVSYEQYF	TGTGCCAGCAGCTTAGGACTAGCGGTCTCCTACGAGCAGTACTTC
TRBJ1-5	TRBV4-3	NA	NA	CASSQEGEPPQHF	TGCGCCAGCAGCCAAGAAGGGGAGCCGCCCCAACATTTT
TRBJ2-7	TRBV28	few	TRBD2	CASRGPGLADEQYF	TGTGCCAGCAGGGGCCCGGGACTAGCTGACGAGCAGTACTTC
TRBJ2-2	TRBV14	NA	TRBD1	CASSRTGGLHTGELFF	TGTGCCAGCAGCCGCACAGGGGGCCTTCACACCGGGGAGCTGTTTTTT
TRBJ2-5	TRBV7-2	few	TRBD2	CASRGLAEKETQYF	TGTGCCAGCCGAGGACTAGCGGAAAAAGAGACCCAGTACTTC